The 11 T cell receptor beta chains reported below all come from one sample, sequenced in a study of shared clonotypes between healthy human individuals. TCRdb's copy holds only in-frame clones and misses some; the assay was immunoSEQ multiplex PCR. Among about 2.4 million clones listed, more than 85% were seen once. Sample: naive CD4+ T cells from PBMCs. This sample's subset: CD45RA+ positively selected. The origin of the receptors is a man between 18 and 35 years old in good health. Some clones in this sample may be carry-over from other donors' samples.

The chain carries TRBV6-1 and TRBJ1-5; the D is unclear. The germline gives CDR1 MNHNS, CDR2 SASEGT. Trimming cost V 3 bases and J 3 bases, with 12 bases left between them. The CDR3 totals 15 residues. As DNA, the CDR3 is TGTGCCAGCAGTGACCATAGACTCCCCAATCAGCCCCAGCATTTT. Translation gives CASSDHRLPNQPQHF.

This chain uses TRBV19 with TRBJ2-6; tentative D call: TRBD1 (5 bases). Germline-derived CDR1 and CDR2 are LNHDA and SQIVND (reference sequence). V was cut by 3 bases and J by 8 bases, with 11 bases left in between. The CDR3 length is 14 residues. CDR3 residues: CASSIRKGTNVLTF. The CDR3 nucleotides are TGTGCCAGTAGTATTAGGAAGGGGACCAACGTCCTGACTTTC.

V usage is TRBV11-2 and J usage is TRBJ2-2; D unresolved. Germline V gene lookup returns CDR1 SGHAT and CDR2 FQNNGV. The germline V and J ends were trimmed by 2 bases and 0 bases, with 4 bases remaining between them. This CDR3 region has 14 residues. This CDR3 is CASSLLANTGELFF. The CDR3 coding sequence is TGTGCCAGCAGCTTACTGGCGAACACCGGGGAGCTGTTTTTT.

The V gene is TRBV30, the J gene TRBJ1-5; D unresolved. CDR1 GTSNPN and CDR2 SVGIG come from the germline V gene (reference sequence). CDR3 length: 12 amino acids. The CDR3 coding sequence is TGTCCCTTGACCCTAAGGAATCAGCCCCAGCATTTT. Amino acids: CPLTLRNQPQHF.

The chain uses TRBV5-1 and TRBJ2-1; 11 positions agree with TRBD2. Germline CDR1 SGHRS, CDR2 YFSETQ. CDR3 size: 16 residues. Trimming removed 3 bases from V and 6 bases from J; junction bases left unmatched: 8. The CDR3 nucleotides read TGCGCCAGCAGCTCAGCGACTAGCGGGAAAGTCAATGAGCAGTTCTTC. This translates into CASSSATSGKVNEQFF.

This rearrangement joins TRBV28 to TRBJ2-7; 14 bases are a match to TRBD2. The CDR3 loop spans 16 amino acids. CDR1 and CDR2 (germline): MDHEN, SYDVKM. V shed 5 bases and J 3 bases; nucleotides not matched to a gene: 6. CDR3 amino acids: CASSIMGLAGVYEQYF. The DNA of the CDR3 is TGTGCCAGCAGTATTATGGGACTAGCGGGAGTCTACGAGCAGTACTTC.

V is TRBV19 and J is TRBJ1-5; D unresolved. The CDR3 spans 16 residues. Trimming took off 3 bases at V and 2 bases at J, with 14 bases between the two ends. Germline V gene data show CDR1 as LNHDA and CDR2 as SQIVND (reference sequence). This chain's CDR3 is CASSILGGSGNQPQHF. CDR3 DNA sequence: TGTGCCAGTAGTATCCTGGGTGGGTCAGGCAATCAGCCCCAGCATTTT.

Comments on this clone: A read error may produce the germline difference seen at one junction end. The CDR3 reads CASSWLKRRTKSGQRPDF. The CDR3 coding sequence is TGCGCCAGCAGTTGGCTAAAAAGACGCACAAAGTCGGGCCAACGTCCTGATTTC. The V gene is TRBV10-1, the J gene TRBJ2-6; no clear D gene. CDR3 size: 18 residues. Germline assignment: CDR1 WNHNN and CDR2 SYGVQD (reference sequence).

V is TRBV11-2 and J is TRBJ2-3, with TRBD1 identical over 7 bases. V gave up 4 bases and J gave up 2 bases; unmatched junction bases: 3. The germline V gene has CDR1 SGHAT and CDR2 FQNNGV. This CDR3 is built from 14 residues. CDR3 protein: CASSYDRVTDTQYF. For the CDR3, the DNA is TGTGCCAGCAGCTATGACAGGGTCACAGATACGCAGTATTTT.

In DNA form, the CDR3 reads TGTGCCAGCAGTCCACTATTTGGGACTAGCGGACGCACAGATACGCAGTATTTT. Translating it yields CASSPLFGTSGRTDTQYF. The chain recombines TRBV27 with TRBJ2-3, with 11 bases identical to TRBD2. CDR3 size: 18 residues. The V gene's germline CDR1 is MNHEY and CDR2 SMNVEV (reference sequence). J lost 1 base, V lost 5 bases, and 11 bases had no gene match.

The rearrangement joins TRBV28 to TRBJ2-7, with D maybe TRBD2 (6 bases). The V gene lost 2 bases and the J gene lost 4 bases, with 24 bases spanning the gap. Germline V gives CDR1 MDHEN, CDR2 SYDVKM. The CDR3 is made up of 18 amino acids. The CDR3 is CASSLMFGVEGGRYEQYF. In DNA form, the CDR3 reads TGTGCCAGCAGTTTAATGTTCGGGGTCGAAGGAGGGAGGTACGAGCAGTACTTC.